This is a list of T cell receptor beta chains from one sample in a study of response to subunit inactivated influenza vaccine. Each CDR3 protein is one row after TCRdb ran MiXCR on the RT-PCR reads. The repertoire consists of approximately 500,000 distinct CDR3 sequences, with about 14% occurring once and the leading ten covering around 10%. Sample: PBMCs from blood, taken roughly 13 days after vaccination. All receptors come from a man in his fifties or sixties who received an inactivated influenza vaccine. Each CDR3 is given with its conserved first and last residue. The D gene is left open where the match is weak. A clone size is listed for some rows: how often the clone was seen (once, few, many), or a class if it is expanded.

>.|few|TRBV10-3|TRBJ1-2
CAISEVGANYGYTF
TGTGCCATCAGTGAAGTCGGGGCTAACTATGGCTACACCTTC
>TRBD1|.|TRBV7-9|TRBJ1-1
CASSLGDRAEAFF
TGTGCCAGCAGCTTAGGGGACAGGGCTGAAGCTTTCTTT
>.|few|TRBV5-5|TRBJ2-7
CASSSFWGRGEQYF
TGTGCCAGCAGCTCCTTTTGGGGGCGCGGGGAGCAGTACTTC
>.|.|TRBV13|TRBJ2-2
CASSLRCSGINTGELFF
TGTGCCAGCAGCTTACGCTGTAGCGGAATTAACACCGGGGAGCTGTTTTTT
>.|many|TRBV12-3/TRBV12-4|TRBJ2-3
CASSLGTTRTDTQYF
TGTGCCAGCAGTTTAGGGACCACGAGGACAGATACGCAGTATTTT
>.|few|TRBV7-9|TRBJ1-1
CASSSDGWNTEAFF
TGTGCCAGCAGCTCCGACGGTTGGAACACTGAAGCTTTCTTT
>.|many|TRBV4-1|TRBJ1-2
CASSQAHLRGSNYGYTF
TGCGCCAGCAGCCAGGCCCACCTTAGGGGAAGTAACTATGGCTACACCTTC
>.|.|TRBV5-6|TRBJ2-2
CASSWRPGELFF
TGTGCCAGCAGCTGGCGGCCGGGGGAGCTGTTTTTT
>.|many|TRBV7-9|TRBJ1-1
CASSSMNTEAFF
TGTGCCAGCAGCTCGATGAACACTGAAGCTTTCTTT
>.|.|TRBV21-1|TRBJ1-1
CASSKGSRGTHTEAFF
TGTGCCAGCAGCAAAGGCTCCCGGGGTACCCACACTGAAGCTTTCTTT
>.|few|TRBV10-2|TRBJ1-1
CASSPGSRGPEAFF
TGCGCCAGCAGTCCGGGATCTCGAGGGCCTGAAGCTTTCTTT
>TRBD2|.|TRBV5-1|TRBJ2-7
CASSSFSGSYEQYF
TGCGCCAGCAGCTCCTTCAGCGGGAGCTACGAGCAGTACTTC
>.|.|TRBV3-1|TRBJ1-5
CASSPSWGAGNQPQHF
TGTGCCAGCAGCCCCTCTTGGGGGGCGGGCAATCAGCCCCAGCATTTT
>.|.|TRBV29-1|TRBJ2-5
CSVEPSGETQYF
TGCAGCGTTGAGCCGTCCGGAGAGACCCAGTACTTC
>.|.|TRBV20-1|TRBJ2-3
CSAEGGRDTQYF
TGCAGTGCTGAAGGGGGGAGAGATACGCAGTATTTT
>TRBD1|few|TRBV18|TRBJ2-7
CASSPSTGTGDEQYF
TGTGCCAGCTCACCTTCAACCGGGACAGGGGACGAGCAGTACTTC
>TRBD2|many|TRBV9|TRBJ2-1
CASSPAGTYNEQFF
TGTGCCAGCAGCCCAGCGGGAACCTACAATGAGCAGTTCTTC
>TRBD1|few|TRBV5-1|TRBJ2-3
CASSPGTAYKASTDTQYF
TGCGCCAGCAGCCCAGGGACAGCATATAAAGCTAGCACAGATACGCAGTATTTT
>.|.|TRBV5-1|TRBJ2-3
CASSLGISGTDTQYF
TGCGCCAGCAGCTTGGGGATCTCTGGTACAGATACGCAGTATTTT
>TRBD2|few|TRBV19|TRBJ2-1
CASSDRGGVGDEQFF
TGTGCCAGTAGCGATCGGGGGGGGGTCGGGGATGAGCAGTTCTTC
>.|few|TRBV30|TRBJ2-2
CAWSKTRNTGELFF
TGTGCCTGGAGCAAAACAAGGAACACCGGGGAGCTGTTTTTT
>TRBD2|.|TRBV5-1|TRBJ2-5
CASSSAQGGETQYF
TGCGCCAGCAGCTCCGCCCAGGGAGGGGAGACCCAGTACTTC
>TRBD1|few|TRBV5-1|TRBJ1-4
CASSYDRGANEKLFF
TGCGCCAGCAGCTATGACAGGGGAGCTAATGAAAAACTGTTTTTT
>.|.|TRBV5-1|TRBJ2-3
CASSLGRPIDTQYF
TGCGCCAGCAGCTTGGGCCGTCCAATTGATACGCAGTATTTT
>.|few|TRBV4-1|TRBJ1-4
CASSQIGKETTNEKLFF
TGCGCCAGCAGCCAAATTGGCAAAGAGACAACTAATGAAAAACTGTTTTTT
>.|few|TRBV20-1|TRBJ1-5
CSALRDTAQPQHF
TGCAGTGCCCTCCGGGACACCGCCCAGCCCCAGCATTTT
>.|.|TRBV2|TRBJ2-7
CASRKTASYEQYF
TGTGCCAGCAGAAAGACAGCCTCCTACGAGCAGTACTTC
>.|many|TRBV24-1|TRBJ2-1
CATSWSSYNEQFF
TGTGCCACCTCGTGGAGCTCCTACAATGAGCAGTTCTTC
>.|.|TRBV28|TRBJ2-3
CASRYPPRSVPAAWDTDTQYF
TGTGCCAGCAGATACCCCCCGAGGTCCGTACCCGCCGCGTGGGACACAGATACGCAGTATTTT
>.|few|TRBV7-9|TRBJ2-5
CASSTDRRQETQYF
TGTGCCAGCAGCACCGACAGGCGCCAAGAGACCCAGTACTTC
>TRBD2|.|TRBV20-1|TRBJ2-7
CSAGGGTSINEQYF
TGCAGTGCTGGCGGCGGGACTAGTATAAACGAGCAGTACTTC
>TRBD1|.|TRBV7-8|TRBJ1-5
CASSLDRAEPQHF
TGTGCCAGCAGCTTGGACAGGGCTGAGCCCCAGCATTTT
>.|few|TRBV18|TRBJ2-2
CASSPLTGNTGELFF
TGTGCCAGCTCACCACTGACAGGGAACACCGGGGAGCTGTTTTTT
>TRBD1|.|TRBV24-1|TRBJ2-7
CATSDWDSSEQYF
TGTGCCACCAGCGACTGGGACAGCTCCGAGCAGTACTTC
>TRBD1|.|TRBV7-6|TRBJ2-7
CASSGTGQYEQYF
TGTGCCAGTTCCGGGACAGGGCAGTACGAGCAGTACTTC
>.|.|TRBV6-2/TRBV6-3|TRBJ2-5
CASSYMGETQYF
TGTGCCAGCAGCTACATGGGAGAGACCCAGTACTTC
>.|few|TRBV12-3/TRBV12-4|TRBJ2-7
CASSLQGTSSSYEQYF
TGTGCCAGCAGTTTGCAAGGGACGTCTTCTTCCTACGAGCAGTACTTC
>TRBD1|many|TRBV28|TRBJ2-1
CASRRGLIEQFF
TGTGCCAGCAGGAGGGGGCTTATTGAGCAGTTCTTC
>TRBD2|.|TRBV6-1|TRBJ2-5
CAIRRTRQETQYF
TGTGCCATCAGAAGGACTAGGCAAGAGACCCAGTACTTC
>.|.|TRBV21-1|TRBJ2-1
CASSKGRYNEQFF
TGTGCCAGCAGCAAAGGGCGTTACAATGAGCAGTTCTTC
>.|few|TRBV7-2|TRBJ2-5
CASSNGHYQETQYF
TGTGCCAGCAGCAACGGACATTACCAAGAGACCCAGTACTTC
>.|few|TRBV5-1|TRBJ2-3
CASSLATAGDTQYF
TGCGCCAGCAGCTTGGCGACCGCAGGAGATACGCAGTATTTT
>.|.|TRBV30|TRBJ1-2
CAWSFGRGAYGYTF
TGTGCCTGGAGTTTCGGTAGGGGTGCCTATGGCTACACCTTC
>.|.|TRBV10-3|TRBJ1-1
CAISEGLTNTEAFF
TGTGCCATCAGTGAAGGTCTTACGAACACTGAAGCTTTCTTT
>TRBD2|.|TRBV13|TRBJ2-7
CASSPYGGLAGKAYEQYF
TGTGCCAGCAGCCCCTATGGGGGACTAGCGGGCAAGGCCTACGAGCAGTACTTC
>.|many|TRBV10-3|TRBJ2-3
CAISELADTQYF
TGTGCCATCAGTGAACTAGCAGATACGCAGTATTTT
>TRBD1|.|TRBV20-1|TRBJ1-1
CSARKEGALAEAFF
TGCAGTGCCCGCAAAGAGGGGGCCCTCGCTGAAGCTTTCTTT
>TRBD2|.|TRBV28|TRBJ2-2
CASSFRAGANGELFF
TGTGCCAGCAGTTTTAGGGCGGGAGCTAACGGGGAGCTGTTTTTT
>TRBD1|.|TRBV7-8|TRBJ1-5
CASSSSGQGYQPQHF
TGTGCCAGCAGCTCGTCCGGACAGGGGTATCAGCCCCAGCATTTT
>.|.|TRBV6-2/TRBV6-3|TRBJ1-5
CASSLVVGNNQPQHF
TGTGCCAGCAGTCTCGTGGTGGGAAACAATCAGCCCCAGCATTTT
>TRBD2|.|TRBV2|TRBJ2-3
CASSGRSGKDGTDTQYF
TGTGCCAGCAGTGGCAGGAGCGGGAAGGATGGTACAGATACGCAGTATTTT
>.|many|TRBV24-1|TRBJ2-7
CATSARNEQYF
TGTGCCACCAGTGCTAGGAACGAGCAGTACTTC
>TRBD2|few|TRBV13|TRBJ2-1
CASSLGLAPNEQFF
TGTGCCAGCAGTTTAGGACTAGCCCCCAATGAGCAGTTCTTC